This T cell receptor (beta chain) was sequenced in a study of T-cell reconstitution after alpha-beta-depleted transplantation in children. The CDR3 is 16 amino acids. Trimming removed 3 bases from V and 12 bases from J; junction bases left unmatched: 13. Germline lookup yields CDR1 SEHNR and CDR2 FQNEAQ (reference sequence). This clonotype was seen more than once but under ten times. A TCRbeta library incorporating unique molecular identifiers was prepared. TCRdb independently ran MiXCR on the PCR reads; one entry per CDR3 protein. The table lists some 500,000 distinct CDR3 sequences, around 17% of them singletons.

The sequence derives from a human donor who donated a stem cell graft to a child with acute lymphoblastic leukemia. The chain recombines TRBV7-9 with TRBJ2-1; 11 positions match TRBD2. Sequencing used PBMCs from the stem cell graft donor, obtained from the stem cell graft. Here the CDR3 reads CASSLGRTSGSSVQFF. Written as DNA, the CDR3 is TGTGCCAGCAGCTTGGGGCGAACTAGCGGGAGTAGTGTGCAGTTCTTC.